These 5 T cell receptor beta chains were all obtained from the same sample, sequenced in a study of tumor and adjacent non-tumor tissue in lung cancer. TCRbeta libraries were built with three rounds of nested PCR, modified from ARM-PCR. A single record per CDR3 protein comes from TCRdb applying MiXCR to the multiplex PCR reads. The table shows 76,000 or so distinct CDR3 sequences, with around 70% occurring only once. RNA was extracted from bulk tissue without any cell sorting. Sample: lung tumor tissue. The source of these receptors is a woman in her 70s with non-small cell lung cancer.

V gene TRBV29-1 combines with J gene TRBJ2-7, with a weak D call TRBD1 (6 bases). The V and J ends lost 6 bases and 6 bases respectively, with 21 bases between them. Germline CDR1 is SQVTM and CDR2 is ANQGSEA. This CDR3 has 14 residues. CDR3 DNA sequence: TGCAGCGTCCGACTGAGCAGGGGATCTTGCGAGCAGTACTTC. Its protein is CSVRLSRGSCEQYF.

To note about this clonotype: Just one base apart from a much larger clone, this may be a read error. CDR3 amino acids: CASSQQGLYADMQYF. In DNA form, the CDR3 reads TGCGCCAGCAGCCAGCAGGGGTTATACGCAGATATGCAGTATTTT. The chain links TRBV5-1 to TRBJ2-3; a weak D match, TRBD1 (6 bases). CDR3 length: 15 residues. Germline V gives CDR1 SGHRS, CDR2 YFSETQ.

This clonotype was counted many times. V gene TRBV6-6 combines with J gene TRBJ1-1; D remains ambiguous. The CDR3 is made up of 13 amino acids. Germline V gene sequence: CDR1 MNHNY, CDR2 SVGAGI (reference sequence). V was trimmed by 4 bases and J by 2 bases, leaving 8 bases between them. In nucleotides, the CDR3 is TGTGCCAGCAGTTCATCAGCCAACACTGAAGCTTTCTTT. Encoded protein: CASSSSANTEAFF.

On this clonotype itself: A read error may produce the germline difference seen at one junction end. This chain connects TRBV11-1 to TRBJ2-1, with D perhaps matching TRBD2 (5 bases). The CDR3 loop spans 15 amino acids. Germline values: CDR1 SGHAT, CDR2 FQDESV (reference sequence). The chain's CDR3 is CASSIWSGKYNEQFF. CDR3 nucleotide sequence: TGTGCCAGCAGTATATGGAGCGGTAAATACAATGAACAGTTCTTC.

As concerns this clonotype: Because it lacks the conserved phenylalanine or tryptophan at the end, this CDR3 is likely a read error. The DNA is omitted, as the CDR3 cannot be located on it reliably, and the CDR3 follows TCRdb's listing. The rearrangement uses TRBV11-1 and TRBJ2-2; TRBD2 is taken as the D call from the table, unchecked against the DNA. The length of the CDR3 is 20 amino acids, counting both ends. Per the germline V gene, CDR1 is SGHAT and CDR2 is FQDESV (reference sequence). The chain's CDR3 is CASSLKVRFTSGRNTGELIL.